The following is a TCR beta chain sequence with its context. What it recognizes is unknown. The source of the sample is a study of human T cells and chemical hapten exposure. As for the study in general: Patch tests delivered 0.01% DPC to the upper back and were evaluated at 6 days. Notes on the study in general: Given that the donors had alopecia, their immune response may differ from that seen in healthy people.

Individual cDNA molecules received unique molecular identifiers in the library. Original processing methods: More than 95,000 TCRs per sample was the median, with a range of about 23,224 to 750,000. TCRdb reanalysed the RACE reads using MiXCR and keeps one entry per CDR3 protein. The V and J calls, along with clone size, are taken from TCRdb and not from the paper's own processing. The sample has fewer than 200,000 distinct CDR3 sequences, 25% to 35% seen once. The V gene's germline CDR1 is MNHEY and CDR2 SVGAGI. V lost 6 bases and J lost 11, with 13 bases in between. The CDR3 is 11 residues long. Time point meaning: pre-sensitization, week 0. Specified treatment: therapeutic diphenylcyclopropenone sensitization with weekly scalp DPC.

Specimen: whole blood, collected in connection with sensitization to the hapten diphenylcyclopropenone (DPC). The sequence derives from a woman under 40 with alopecia areata. Some clones in this sample may be carry-over from other donors' samples. The chain recombines TRBV6-5 with TRBJ1-1; tentative D call: TRBD1 (5 bases). CDR3 amino acids: CASSSQGSAFF. CDR3 nucleotide sequence: TGTGCCAGCAGCTCCCAGGGCTCCGCTTTCTTT.